The clone carrying this T cell receptor beta chain was counted ten times or more. Antigen: not known. Genomic DNA, serving as template, underwent TCR beta VDJ and CDR3 profiling. Using its own MiXCR run on the reads, TCRdb lists one record per CDR3 protein. The sample yields approximately 130,000 distinct CDR3 sequences, roughly two fifths seen once. The sample belongs to a study of CD8+CD57+ T cells in acquired aplastic anemia. Across the whole study: The sorted CD4+ and CD8+ cells yielded an average approximately 3.2 ug of DNA. The average read count for CD4+ cells in healthy donors was 8.5 million to 12 million.

The CDR3 contains 14 residues. CDR1 and CDR2 from the germline V gene are MNHEY and SVGAGI. V shed 5 bases and J shed 4 bases, with 14 bases lying between them. Findings and caveats of the study: Overlapping CD8+ CDR3 repertoires of patients and controls contained around 31 shared sequences. The CD8+ Simpson's diversity of patients and controls was not significantly different.

This receptor was taken from a human donor in good health, serving as a control. Input material: sorted CD4+, CD8+, or CD8+CD57+ T cells (not recorded which) from PBMCs. The V and J genes are TRBV6-5 and TRBJ1-1, with a possible D match to TRBD1 (5 bases). CDR3 coding DNA: TGTGCCAGCAGTCCTCGGACTGGGGGCACTGAAGCTTTCTTT. Encoded protein: CASSPRTGGTEAFF.